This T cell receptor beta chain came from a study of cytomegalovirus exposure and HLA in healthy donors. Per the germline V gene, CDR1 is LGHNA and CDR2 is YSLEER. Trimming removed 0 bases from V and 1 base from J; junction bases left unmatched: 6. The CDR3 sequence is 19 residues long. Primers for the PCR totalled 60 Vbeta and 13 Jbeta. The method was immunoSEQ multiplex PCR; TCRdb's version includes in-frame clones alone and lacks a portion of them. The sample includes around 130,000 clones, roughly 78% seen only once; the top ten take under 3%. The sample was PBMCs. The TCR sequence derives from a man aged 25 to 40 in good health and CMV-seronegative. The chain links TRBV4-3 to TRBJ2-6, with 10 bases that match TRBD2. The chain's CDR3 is CASSQDPPSGSSGANVLTF. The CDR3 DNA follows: TGCGCCAGCAGCCAAGATCCGCCTAGCGGGAGTTCTGGGGCCAACGTCCTGACTTTC.